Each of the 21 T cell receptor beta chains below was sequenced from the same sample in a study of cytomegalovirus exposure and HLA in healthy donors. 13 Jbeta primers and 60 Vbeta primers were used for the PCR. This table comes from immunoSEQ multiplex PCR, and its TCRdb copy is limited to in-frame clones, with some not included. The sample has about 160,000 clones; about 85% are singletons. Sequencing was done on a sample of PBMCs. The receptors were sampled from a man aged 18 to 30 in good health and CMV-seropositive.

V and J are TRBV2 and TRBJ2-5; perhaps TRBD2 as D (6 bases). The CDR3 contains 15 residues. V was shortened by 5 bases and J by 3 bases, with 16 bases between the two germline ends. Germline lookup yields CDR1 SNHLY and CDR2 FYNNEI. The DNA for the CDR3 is TGTGCCAGCAGTACTCCACGGGACTTAAAAGAGACCCAGTACTTC. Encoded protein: CASSTPRDLKETQYF.

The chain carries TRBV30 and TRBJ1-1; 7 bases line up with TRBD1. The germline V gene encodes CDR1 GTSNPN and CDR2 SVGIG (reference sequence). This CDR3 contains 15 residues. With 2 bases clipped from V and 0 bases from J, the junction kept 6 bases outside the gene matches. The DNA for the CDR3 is TGTGCCTGGAGTAGGGGGCAGACAATGAACACTGAAGCTTTCTTT. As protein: CAWSRGQTMNTEAFF.

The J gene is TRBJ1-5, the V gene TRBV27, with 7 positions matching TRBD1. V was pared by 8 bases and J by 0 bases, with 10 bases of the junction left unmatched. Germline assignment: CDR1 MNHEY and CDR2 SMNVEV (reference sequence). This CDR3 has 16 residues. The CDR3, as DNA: TGTGCCAGCCGAAAGGGGACAGCCCTTAGCAATCAGCCCCAGCATTTT. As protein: CASRKGTALSNQPQHF.

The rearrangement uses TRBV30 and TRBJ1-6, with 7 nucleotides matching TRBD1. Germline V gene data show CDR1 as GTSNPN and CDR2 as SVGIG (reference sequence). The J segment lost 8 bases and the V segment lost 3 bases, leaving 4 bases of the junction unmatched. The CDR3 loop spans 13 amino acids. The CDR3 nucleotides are TGTGCCTGGAGGCGGGACAGAGATTCACCCCTCCACTTT. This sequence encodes CAWRRDRDSPLHF.

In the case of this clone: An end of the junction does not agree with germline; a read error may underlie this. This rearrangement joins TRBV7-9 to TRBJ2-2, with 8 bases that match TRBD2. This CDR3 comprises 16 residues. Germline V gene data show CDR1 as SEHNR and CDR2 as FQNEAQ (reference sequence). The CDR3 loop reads CASSVPRGVGAGELFF. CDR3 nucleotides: TGTGCCAGCAGCGTACCGCGGGGGGTTGGCGCCGGGGAACTGTTTTTT.

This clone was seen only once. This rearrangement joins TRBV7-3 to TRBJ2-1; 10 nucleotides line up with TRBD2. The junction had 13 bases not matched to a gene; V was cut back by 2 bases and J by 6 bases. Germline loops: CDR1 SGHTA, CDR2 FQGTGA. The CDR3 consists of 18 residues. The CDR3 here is CASSLPSGGVDPTNEQFF. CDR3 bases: TGTGCCAGCAGCTTACCGAGCGGGGGGGTCGACCCTACCAATGAGCAGTTCTTC.

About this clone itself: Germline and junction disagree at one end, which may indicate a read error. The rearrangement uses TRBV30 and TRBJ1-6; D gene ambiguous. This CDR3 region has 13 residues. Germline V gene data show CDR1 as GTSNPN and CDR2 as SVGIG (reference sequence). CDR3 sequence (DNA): TGTGCCTGGTCAAGGACTTCGGATTCACTCCTCCACTTT. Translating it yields CAWSRTSDSLLHF.

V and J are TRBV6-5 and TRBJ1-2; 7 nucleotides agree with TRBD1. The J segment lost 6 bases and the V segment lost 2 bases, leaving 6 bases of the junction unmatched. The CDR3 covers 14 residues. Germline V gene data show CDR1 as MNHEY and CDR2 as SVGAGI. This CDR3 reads CASSYEMTGNGYTF. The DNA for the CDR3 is TGTGCCAGCAGTTACGAGATGACAGGGAATGGCTACACCTTC.

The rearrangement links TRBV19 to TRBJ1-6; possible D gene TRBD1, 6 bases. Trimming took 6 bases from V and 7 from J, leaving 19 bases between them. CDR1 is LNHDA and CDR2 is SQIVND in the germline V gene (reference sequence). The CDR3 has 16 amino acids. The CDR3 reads CASRIMTGWGNSPLHF. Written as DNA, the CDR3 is TGTGCCAGTAGGATTATGACAGGTTGGGGGAATTCACCCCTCCACTTT. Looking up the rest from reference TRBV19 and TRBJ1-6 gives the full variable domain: DGGITQSPKYLFRKEGQNVTLSCEQNLNHDAMYWYRQDPGQGLRLIYYSQIVNDFQKGDIAEGYSVSREKKESFPLTVTSAQKNPTAFYLCASRIMTGWGNSPLHFGNGTRLTVT.

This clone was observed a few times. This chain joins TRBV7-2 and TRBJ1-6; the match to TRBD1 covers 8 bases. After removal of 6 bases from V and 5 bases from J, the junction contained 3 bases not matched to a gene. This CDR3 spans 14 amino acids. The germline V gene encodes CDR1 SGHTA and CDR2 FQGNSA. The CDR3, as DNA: TGTGCCAGCAGAGAGGGACAGGATAATTCACCCCTCCACTTT. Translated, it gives CASREGQDNSPLHF.

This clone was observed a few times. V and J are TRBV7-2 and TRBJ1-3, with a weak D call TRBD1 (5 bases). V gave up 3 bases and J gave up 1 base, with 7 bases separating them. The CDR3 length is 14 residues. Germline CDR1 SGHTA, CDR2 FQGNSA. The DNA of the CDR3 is TGTGCCAGCAGCTTGGGGGGGTCTGGAAACACCATATATTTT. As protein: CASSLGGSGNTIYF.

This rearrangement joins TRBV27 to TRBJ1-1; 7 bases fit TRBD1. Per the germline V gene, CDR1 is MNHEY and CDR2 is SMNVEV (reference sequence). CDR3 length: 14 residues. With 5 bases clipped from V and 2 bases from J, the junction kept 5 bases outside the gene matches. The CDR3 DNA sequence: TGTGCCAGCAGTCGGACAGGTATAAACACTGAAGCTTTCTTT. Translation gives CASSRTGINTEAFF.

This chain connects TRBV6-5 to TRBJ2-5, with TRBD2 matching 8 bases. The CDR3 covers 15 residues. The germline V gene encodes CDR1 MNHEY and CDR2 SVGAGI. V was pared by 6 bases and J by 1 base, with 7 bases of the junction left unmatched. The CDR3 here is CASRRAGVSQETQYF. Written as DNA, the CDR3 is TGTGCCAGCAGGAGAGCGGGGGTGAGCCAAGAGACCCAGTACTTC.

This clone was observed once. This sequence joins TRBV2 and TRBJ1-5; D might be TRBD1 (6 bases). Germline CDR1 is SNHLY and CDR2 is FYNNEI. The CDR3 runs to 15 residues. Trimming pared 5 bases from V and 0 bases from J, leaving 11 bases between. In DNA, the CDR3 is TGTGCCAGCAGTTTACAGGGAAATAGCAATCAGCCCCAGCATTTT. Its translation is CASSLQGNSNQPQHF.

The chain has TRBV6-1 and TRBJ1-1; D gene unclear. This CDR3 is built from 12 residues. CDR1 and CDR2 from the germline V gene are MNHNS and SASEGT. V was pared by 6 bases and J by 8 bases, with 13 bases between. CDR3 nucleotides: TGTGCCAGCAGCGCGGGGAGGCTGGAAGCTTTCTTT. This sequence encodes CASSAGRLEAFF.

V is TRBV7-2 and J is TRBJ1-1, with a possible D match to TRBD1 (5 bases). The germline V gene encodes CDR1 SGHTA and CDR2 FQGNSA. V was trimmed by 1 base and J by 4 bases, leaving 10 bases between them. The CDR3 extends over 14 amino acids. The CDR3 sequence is CASSLGRASTEAFF. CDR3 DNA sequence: TGTGCCAGCAGCTTAGGCAGGGCCTCCACTGAAGCTTTCTTT.

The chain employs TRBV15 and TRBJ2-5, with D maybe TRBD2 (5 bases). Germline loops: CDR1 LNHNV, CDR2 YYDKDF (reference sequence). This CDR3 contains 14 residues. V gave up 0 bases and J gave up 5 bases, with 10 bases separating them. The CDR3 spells CATSRDFTGETQYF. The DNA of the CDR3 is TGTGCCACCAGCAGAGATTTTACGGGGGAGACCCAGTACTTC.

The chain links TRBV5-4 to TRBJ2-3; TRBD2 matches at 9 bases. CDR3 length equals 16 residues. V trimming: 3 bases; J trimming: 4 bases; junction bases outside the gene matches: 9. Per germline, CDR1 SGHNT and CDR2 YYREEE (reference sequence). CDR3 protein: CASSSRGGALADTQYF. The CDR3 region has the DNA TGTGCCAGCAGCTCCCGCGGGGGGGCCCTCGCAGATACGCAGTATTTT.

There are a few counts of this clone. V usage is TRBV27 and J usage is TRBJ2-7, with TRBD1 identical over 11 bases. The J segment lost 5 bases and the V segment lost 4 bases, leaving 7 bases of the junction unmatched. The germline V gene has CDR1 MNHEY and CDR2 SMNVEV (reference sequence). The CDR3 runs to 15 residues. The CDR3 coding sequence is TGTGCCAGCAGTTCTGGCCCGGACAGGGGGCACGAGCAGTACTTC. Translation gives CASSSGPDRGHEQYF.

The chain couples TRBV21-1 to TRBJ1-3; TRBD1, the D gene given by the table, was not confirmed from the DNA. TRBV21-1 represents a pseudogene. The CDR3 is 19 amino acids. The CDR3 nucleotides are TGTGCCAGCAGCACCCTTTCCGGGACAGGGGATTGTCCCGGAAACACCATATATTTT. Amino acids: CASSTLSGTGDCPGNTIYF.

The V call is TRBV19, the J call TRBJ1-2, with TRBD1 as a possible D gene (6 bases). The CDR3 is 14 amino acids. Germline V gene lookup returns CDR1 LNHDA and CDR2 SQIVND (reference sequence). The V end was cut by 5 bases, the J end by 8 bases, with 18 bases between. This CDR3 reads CASSYTGLQKGYTF. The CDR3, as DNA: TGTGCCAGTAGTTATACAGGGTTGCAGAAGGGCTACACCTTC.